Reported below is one T cell receptor (beta chain). Antigen specificity is unknown. cDNA came from approximately 0.5 to 1 ug RNA primed by random hexamers. TCR beta CDR3 was amplified by immunoSEQ covering 54 Vbeta and 13 Jbeta. TCRdb re-called the immunoSEQ multiplex PCR reads with MiXCR, one entry per CDR3 protein. The profile shows hundreds of thousands of distinct CDR3 sequences, about 94% of them singletons. CD8+ and CD4+ T cells from blood underwent TCR beta sequencing, which was carried out in a high-throughput format. The data derive from a study of CD8 T cells in Susac syndrome. Study summary: Among the sequenced Susac syndrome patients, over five had active disease while roughly eight were in remission. Study results and limitations: The CD4+ T cell repertoires in Susac syndrome did not show any clonal expansion.

The junction had 8 bases not matched to a gene; V was cut back by 7 bases and J by 4 bases. The CDR3 has 15 amino acids. The chain carries TRBV12-3 or TRBV12-4 and TRBJ2-7; 12 bases are shared with TRBD1. The sequence was obtained from a human donor with Susac syndrome. The sample comprised CD4+ T cells from PBMCs. CDR3 residues: CASTWGTGGGYEQYF. The CDR3 bases are TGTGCCAGCACCTGGGGGACAGGGGGCGGGTACGAGCAGTACTTC.